Shown below are 30 T cell receptor beta chains from a single sample sequenced in a study of T-cell memory formation after mild COVID-19. TCRdb recomputed calls from the 5' RACE reads with MiXCR, one row per CDR3 protein. Of 85,000 to 130,000 distinct CDR3 sequences in the sample, around 12% were seen once. Material for sequencing was PBMCs or a T cell subset sorted from them (not recorded which). These receptor sequences come from an adult woman who had mild COVID-19 (a few samples of this study predate the infection). Cell type and time point are not known.

This clonotype was seen a few times. The DNA for the CDR3 is TGTGCCTGGAGTGTACAGGGTAATGAGCAGTTCTTC. Its protein product is CAWSVQGNEQFF. J is TRBJ2-1 and V is TRBV30; tentative D call: TRBD1 (6 bases). Deletions cut 0 bases from V and 7 bases from J, with 7 bases between. Germline V CDR1 and CDR2: GTSNPN, SVGIG (reference sequence). The CDR3 runs 12 residues.

This clonotype was seen more than once but under ten times. This chain uses TRBV3-1 with TRBJ1-4; weak D call: TRBD1 (5 bases). Germline V gene lookup returns CDR1 LGHDT and CDR2 YNNKEL (reference sequence). This CDR3 region has 16 residues. The V gene lost 0 bases and the J gene lost 4 bases, with 12 bases spanning the gap. Written as DNA, the CDR3 is TGTGCCAGCAGCCAAGAAGGGGCAGGGAATAATGAAAAACTGTTTTTT. Amino acids: CASSQEGAGNNEKLFF.

CDR3 amino acids: CASSPRGAGGPITGELFF. The CDR3 DNA reads as TGTGCCAGCAGCCCCCGGGGAGCGGGAGGGCCGATCACCGGGGAGCTGTTTTTT. V is TRBV9 and J is TRBJ2-2; 10 nucleotides line up with TRBD2. Trimming took 4 bases from V and 4 from J; bases not matched to a gene: 13. This CDR3 is 18 amino acids long. Germline CDR1 SGDLS, CDR2 YYNGEE.

This chain connects TRBV7-6 to TRBJ2-2; 8 bases agree with TRBD1. V was clipped by 3 bases and J by 6 bases; unmatched bases: 3. CDR1 is SGHVS and CDR2 is FNYEAQ in the germline V gene. The CDR3 runs to 14 residues. Written as DNA, the CDR3 is TGTGCCAGCAGCTTCGACAGGGGACCCGGGGAGCTGTTTTTT. Amino acids: CASSFDRGPGELFF.

The genes are TRBV5-1 and TRBJ2-1, with D unclear. Germline-derived CDR1 and CDR2 are SGHRS and YFSETQ. The CDR3 contains 13 residues. The germline V and J ends were trimmed by 4 bases and 4 bases, with 9 bases remaining between them. CDR3 coding DNA: TGCGCCAGCAGCCGGGCGTCGTACAATGAGCAGTTCTTC. It encodes CASSRASYNEQFF.

A few counts support this clonotype. The V call is TRBV12-3 or TRBV12-4, the J call TRBJ2-7; 9 bases align to TRBD2. The CDR3 extends over 16 amino acids. V shed 5 bases and J 2 bases; nucleotides not matched to a gene: 10. Here the CDR3 DNA reads TGTGCCAGCAGTCCCTATGATAGCGGGAGAACCTACGAGCAGTACTTC. Translating gives CASSPYDSGRTYEQYF.

This rearrangement joins TRBV7-8 to TRBJ2-1; D may be TRBD2 (5 bases). Germline V CDR1 and CDR2: SGHVS, FQNEAQ. This CDR3 comprises 14 residues. Trimming removed 1 base from V and 14 bases from J, with 18 bases in between. In nucleotides, the CDR3 is TGTGCCAGCAGCTTAGGGTTTACAAGCGGAGATGAGTTCTTC. Its translation is CASSLGFTSGDEFF.

This chain joins TRBV4-2 and TRBJ2-3; 9 bases agree with TRBD2. After removal of 2 bases from V and 3 bases from J, the junction contained 3 bases not matched to a gene. The CDR3 spans 15 residues. Per germline, CDR1 LGHNA and CDR2 YNFKEQ. Written as DNA, the CDR3 is TGTGCCAGCAGCCAACTGACTAGCGGTACAGATACGCAGTATTTT. As protein: CASSQLTSGTDTQYF.

J is TRBJ1-2 and V is TRBV5-1, with D possibly matching TRBD1 (5 bases). Germline V gene data show CDR1 as SGHRS and CDR2 as YFSETQ. The length of the CDR3 is 15 residues. V was trimmed by 4 bases and J by 4 bases, leaving 17 bases between them. The DNA for the CDR3 is TGCGCCAGCAGCGAGACACCAGGGAATGGCTATGGCTACACCTTC. This gives the protein CASSETPGNGYGYTF.

The chain has TRBV12-3 or TRBV12-4 and TRBJ2-3, with 7 bases matching TRBD1. J was trimmed by 3 bases and V by 10 bases; bases with no gene match: 13. This CDR3 region has 15 residues. For the CDR3, the DNA is TGTGCCACCGTTTCGACAGGGCGTTGGACAGATACGCAGTATTTT. Protein: CATVSTGRWTDTQYF.

Ten or more counts support this clonotype. The chain has TRBV5-5 and TRBJ2-7; no reliable D call. From germline, CDR1 is SGHKS and CDR2 YYEKEE (reference sequence). The germline V and J ends were trimmed by 0 bases and 0 bases, with 10 bases remaining between them. This CDR3 is built from 15 residues. For the CDR3, the DNA is TGTGCCAGCAGCTTGGAAGTCCAGAGCTCCTACGAGCAGTACTTC. It specifies CASSLEVQSSYEQYF.

This clonotype came up a few times. This chain joins TRBV27 and TRBJ1-1; possible D gene TRBD1, 6 bases. The CDR3 has 13 residues. V gave up 8 bases and J gave up 5 bases, with 15 bases separating them. The germline V gene has CDR1 MNHEY and CDR2 SMNVEV (reference sequence). In nucleotides, the CDR3 is TGTGCCAGCGGCCCGGGGGGGGCTACTGAAGCTTTCTTT. This codes for CASGPGGATEAFF.

The chain has TRBV5-4 and TRBJ2-5; maybe TRBD2 (5 bases). Per the germline V gene, CDR1 is SGHNT and CDR2 is YYREEE (reference sequence). CDR3 length: 14 residues. Trimming left V 2 bases short and J 5 bases short, with 13 bases between. CDR3 loop: CASSFGTSLETQYF. CDR3 coding DNA: TGTGCCAGCAGCTTCGGAACTAGTTTGGAGACCCAGTACTTC.

This clonotype was counted a few times. This chain links TRBV6-6 with TRBJ1-2; TRBD1 might be the D (5 bases). Germline values: CDR1 MNHNY, CDR2 SVGAGI (reference sequence). V was cut by 4 bases and J by 8 bases, with 20 bases left in between. The CDR3 runs to 15 residues. CDR3 DNA sequence: TGTGCCAGCAGTTCTTCCCTTTTTCGTGGGGCCGGCTACACCTTC. This gives the protein CASSSSLFRGAGYTF.

This chain connects TRBV7-9 to TRBJ2-5; D may be TRBD1 or TRBD2 (5 bases each). V was clipped by 5 bases and J by 2 bases, with 15 bases between them. This CDR3 has 15 residues. Per germline, CDR1 SEHNR and CDR2 FQNEAQ (reference sequence). The CDR3 region is CASSVGANSQETQYF. The CDR3 region has the DNA TGTGCCAGCAGCGTCGGGGCAAATTCTCAAGAGACCCAGTACTTC.

The chain couples TRBV15 to TRBJ2-3; a possible D gene is TRBD2 (5 bases). Germline V gene sequence: CDR1 LNHNV, CDR2 YYDKDF (reference sequence). Trimming pared 1 base from V and 1 base from J, leaving 9 bases between. This CDR3 is 15 amino acids long. The CDR3 region is CATSRAGVGTDTQYF. DNA for the CDR3: TGTGCCACCAGCAGAGCCGGGGTGGGCACAGATACGCAGTATTTT.

This clonotype was seen at least ten times. The rearrangement uses TRBV29-1 and TRBJ2-1; D uncertain. V was pared by 5 bases and J by 0 bases, with 11 bases between. This CDR3 region has 14 residues. The germline V gene encodes CDR1 SQVTM and CDR2 ANQGSEA. CDR3 sequence reads: CSVSTQSSYNEQFF. CDR3 coding DNA: TGCAGCGTTTCGACACAGAGCTCCTACAATGAGCAGTTCTTC.

This clonotype appeared many times. Compared with germline, one end of the junction differs, possibly owing to a read error. The chain combines TRBV20-1 with TRBJ2-1; D is tentatively TRBD1 or TRBD2 (5 bases each). There are 14 residues in the CDR3. CDR1 DFQATT and CDR2 SNEGSKA come from the germline V gene (reference sequence). The CDR3 sequence: CSARRGVSFNEQFF. DNA of the CDR3: TGCAGTGCTAGAAGAGGGGTATCCTTCAATGAGCAGTTCTTC.

The J gene is TRBJ1-2, the V gene TRBV20-1; 11 bases fit TRBD1. This CDR3 has 15 residues. CDR1 and CDR2 from the germline V gene are DFQATT and SNEGSKA (reference sequence). J gave up 8 bases and V 3 bases, and 11 bases lay outside the gene matches. For the CDR3, the DNA is TGCAGTGCTAGGTCCCTGGACAGGGGGCGCATAGGCTACACCTTC. As protein: CSARSLDRGRIGYTF.

This rearrangement joins TRBV10-3 to TRBJ1-2, with D unresolved. V lost 6 bases and J lost 5, with 7 bases in between. The CDR3 loop spans 11 amino acids. CDR1 and CDR2 (germline): ENHRY, SYGVKD. The DNA of the CDR3 is TGTGCCATCAGCGCGGATTATGGCTACACCTTC. Its protein is CAISADYGYTF.

This clonotype was seen only a few times. V and J are TRBV6-2 or TRBV6-3 and TRBJ2-3; a possible D gene is TRBD2 (5 bases). CDR1 MNHEY and CDR2 SVGEGT come from the germline V gene. The CDR3 runs 18 residues. V lost 5 bases, J lost 2 bases, and 23 bases lay in between. CDR3 region: CASSQDQYGLSPTDTQYF. Written as DNA, the CDR3 is TGTGCCAGCAGTCAAGACCAATATGGACTTTCACCCACAGATACGCAGTATTTT.

This clonotype was counted ten times or more. This chain connects TRBV7-9 to TRBJ2-1; 11 bases map to TRBD2. Germline assignment: CDR1 SEHNR and CDR2 FQNEAQ (reference sequence). V lost 4 bases and J lost 8; bases outside the gene matches: 7. The CDR3 loop spans 15 amino acids. CDR3 loop: CASSSSGSGRDEQFF. The CDR3 DNA sequence: TGTGCCAGCAGCTCGTCAGGTAGCGGGAGGGATGAGCAGTTCTTC.

This clonotype showed up just once. V usage is TRBV6-1 and J usage is TRBJ1-1, with no clear D. Germline V gene lookup returns CDR1 MNHNS and CDR2 SASEGT. Trimming left V 9 bases short and J 0 bases short, with 17 bases between. The CDR3 consists of 15 residues. The CDR3 sequence is CASGEGRQMNTEAFF. The CDR3 region has the DNA TGTGCCAGTGGAGAGGGCAGGCAAATGAACACTGAAGCTTTCTTT.

The chain uses TRBV9 and TRBJ1-2; unclear D gene. The CDR3 is 14 residues long. Per germline, CDR1 SGDLS and CDR2 YYNGEE. V lost 4 bases and J 4 bases, leaving 14 bases between the germline ends. The CDR3 nucleotides are TGTGCCAGCAGCCCTGCACCTACCCTCTATGGCTACACCTTC. Amino acid sequence: CASSPAPTLYGYTF.

This clonotype was detected only once. V and J are TRBV11-2 and TRBJ2-6; 8 positions match TRBD2. Germline-derived CDR1 and CDR2 are SGHAT and FQNNGV. Losses at the gene ends were 0 bases for V and 2 bases for J; bases not matched to a gene: 3. The CDR3 is 17 residues long. The CDR3 DNA reads as TGTGCCAGCAGCTTAGAGCGGGGGGCTGCTGGGGCCAACGTCCTGACTTTC. The encoded protein is CASSLERGAAGANVLTF.

Only a few counts were recorded for this clonotype. The chain recombines TRBV6-5 with TRBJ2-6; tentative D call: TRBD1 (6 bases). Germline lookup yields CDR1 MNHEY and CDR2 SVGAGI. There are 16 residues in the CDR3. The germline V and J ends were trimmed by 10 bases and 0 bases, with 16 bases remaining between them. The CDR3 sequence: CATNRDMSSGANVLTF. For the CDR3, the DNA is TGTGCCACCAACCGGGACATGAGCTCTGGGGCCAACGTCCTGACTTTC.

This clonotype occurred a few times. This chain joins TRBV7-9 and TRBJ2-7; perhaps TRBD1 as D (7 bases). Germline CDR1 reads SEHNR; CDR2 reads FQNEAQ (reference sequence). The CDR3 extends over 15 amino acids. V was pared by 5 bases and J by 4 bases, with 18 bases between. CDR3 sequence reads: CASSPPGQEGYEQYF. The CDR3 DNA sequence: TGTGCCAGCAGCCCTCCAGGACAGGAGGGATACGAGCAGTACTTC.

This clonotype was counted between two and nine times. The chain has TRBV7-9 and TRBJ1-1; no definite D call. Germline CDR1 is SEHNR and CDR2 is FQNEAQ (reference sequence). The CDR3 totals 12 residues. The ends were cut back, 3 bases at V and 7 bases at J, with 9 bases in the middle. Here the CDR3 DNA reads TGTGCCAGCAGCTTTGTCGTAAGTGAAGCTTTCTTT. Its protein is CASSFVVSEAFF.

A few counts support this clonotype. The J gene is TRBJ2-7, the V gene TRBV2; D unresolved. Trimming stripped 2 bases from V and 3 bases from J, with 14 bases between. Germline CDR1 SNHLY, CDR2 FYNNEI. CDR3 length: 15 residues. The CDR3 DNA sequence: TGTGCCAGCAGTGAAACGCCCGGCCGACACTACGAGCAGTACTTC. Translating gives CASSETPGRHYEQYF.

This clonotype was observed a handful of times. V gene TRBV7-9 combines with J gene TRBJ1-2; TRBD1 is a possible D gene (5 bases). This CDR3 region has 14 residues. V was trimmed by 5 bases and J by 4 bases, leaving 14 bases between them. Germline CDR1 SEHNR, CDR2 FQNEAQ (reference sequence). The CDR3 region has the DNA TGTGCCAGCAGCCCCAGCGGGGGAAGCTATGGCTACACCTTC. It translates to CASSPSGGSYGYTF.